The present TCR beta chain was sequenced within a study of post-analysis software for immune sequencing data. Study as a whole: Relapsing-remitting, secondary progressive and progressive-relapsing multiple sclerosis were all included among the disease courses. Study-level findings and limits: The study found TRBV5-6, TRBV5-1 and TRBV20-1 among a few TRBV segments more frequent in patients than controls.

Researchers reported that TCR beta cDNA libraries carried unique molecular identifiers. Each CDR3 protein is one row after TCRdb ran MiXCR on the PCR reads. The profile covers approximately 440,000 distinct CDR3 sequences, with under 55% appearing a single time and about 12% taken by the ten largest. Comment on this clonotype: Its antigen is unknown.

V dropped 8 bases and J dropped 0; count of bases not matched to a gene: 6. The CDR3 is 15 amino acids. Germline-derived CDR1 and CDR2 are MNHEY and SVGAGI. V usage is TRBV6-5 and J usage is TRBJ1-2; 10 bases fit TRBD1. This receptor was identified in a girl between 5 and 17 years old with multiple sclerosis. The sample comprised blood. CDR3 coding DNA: TGTGCCAGCGCCGACAGGGGGCCCTCTAACTATGGCTACACCTTC. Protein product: CASADRGPSNYGYTF.